A single sample gave rise to the 3 T cell receptor beta chains below, sequenced in a study of Ad26.COV2.S vaccination and SARS-CoV-2 variants. Sample treatment: roughly 18 received Ad26.COV2.S at low or high dose, single or two shots; about five received placebo; per-sample allocation not given. The study sampled participants on day 63 after the first vaccine or placebo injection. The protocol was immunoSEQ multiplex PCR, while the TCRdb copy is restricted to in-frame clones and leaves out a portion. The sample yields hundreds of thousands of clones, roughly nine tenths seen once. The sample was peripheral blood, taken in a trial of Ad26.COV2.S vaccine versus placebo. These receptors originate from a person aged 18-65 years who received the Ad26.COV2.S COVID-19 vaccine or a placebo.

The rearrangement links TRBV2 to TRBJ2-1; no clear D. V was shortened by 10 bases and J by 15 bases, with 19 bases between the two germline ends. The CDR3 is made up of 11 amino acids. CDR1 and CDR2 (germline): SNHLY, FYNNEI. CDR3 sequence: CATNKETRSFF. CDR3 sequence (DNA): TGTGCCACGAATAAAGAGACGCGTTCGTTCTTC.

The J gene is TRBJ2-3, the V gene TRBV30; a possible D gene is TRBD1 (5 bases). Germline V gives CDR1 GTSNPN, CDR2 SVGIG (reference sequence). Trimming pared 1 base from V and 8 bases from J, leaving 16 bases between. CDR3 size: 14 residues. The CDR3 protein is CAWSATVPGATQYF. Here the CDR3 DNA reads TGTGCCTGGAGTGCGACAGTACCGGGTGCTACGCAGTATTTT.

The V call is TRBV24-1, the J call TRBJ2-3, with 8 bases that match TRBD2. The CDR3 runs to 17 residues. The ends lost 2 bases at V and 1 base at J; junction bases unmatched: 7. In germline, CDR1 is KGHDR, CDR2 SFDVKD. The CDR3 DNA reads TGTGCCACCAGTGATTCTGCCCGGGGGGGCGGCACAGATACGCAGTATTTT. Encoded protein: CATSDSARGGGTDTQYF.